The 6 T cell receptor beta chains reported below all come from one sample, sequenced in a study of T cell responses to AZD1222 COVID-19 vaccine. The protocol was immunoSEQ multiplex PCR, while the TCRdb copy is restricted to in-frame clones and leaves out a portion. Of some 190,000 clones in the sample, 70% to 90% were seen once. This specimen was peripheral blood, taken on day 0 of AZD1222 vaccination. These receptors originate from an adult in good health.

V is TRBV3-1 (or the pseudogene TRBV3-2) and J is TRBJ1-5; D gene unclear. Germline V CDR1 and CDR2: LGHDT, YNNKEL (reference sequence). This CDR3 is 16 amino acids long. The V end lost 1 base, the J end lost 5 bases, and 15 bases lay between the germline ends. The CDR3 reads CASSQGSGSRHQPQHF. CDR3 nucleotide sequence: TGTGCCAGCAGCCAAGGTAGTGGTAGCCGGCATCAGCCCCAGCATTTT.

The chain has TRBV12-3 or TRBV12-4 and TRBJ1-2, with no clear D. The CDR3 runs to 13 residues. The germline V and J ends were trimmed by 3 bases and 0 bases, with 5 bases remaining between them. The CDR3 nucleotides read TGTGCCAGCAGTTTGATAGCTAACTATGGCTACACCTTC. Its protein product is CASSLIANYGYTF.

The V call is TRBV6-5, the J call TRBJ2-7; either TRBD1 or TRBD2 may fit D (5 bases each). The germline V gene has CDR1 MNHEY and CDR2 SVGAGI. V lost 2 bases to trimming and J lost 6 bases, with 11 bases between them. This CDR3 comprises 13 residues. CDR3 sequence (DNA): TGTGCCAGCAGTTACGGGGCGGCGGGCGAGCAGTACTTC. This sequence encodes CASSYGAAGEQYF.

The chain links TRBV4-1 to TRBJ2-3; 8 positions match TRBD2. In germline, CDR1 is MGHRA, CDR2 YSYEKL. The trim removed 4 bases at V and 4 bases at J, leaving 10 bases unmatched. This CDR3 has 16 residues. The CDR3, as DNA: TGCGCCAGCAGCCCAGCCGGGACTAGTAATTCAGATACGCAGTATTTT. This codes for CASSPAGTSNSDTQYF.

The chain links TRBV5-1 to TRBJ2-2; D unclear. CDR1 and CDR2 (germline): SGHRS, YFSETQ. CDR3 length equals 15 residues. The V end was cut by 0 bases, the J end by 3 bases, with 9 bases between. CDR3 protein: CASSLGPLDTGELFF. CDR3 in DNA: TGCGCCAGCAGCTTGGGCCCGCTAGACACCGGGGAGCTGTTTTTT.

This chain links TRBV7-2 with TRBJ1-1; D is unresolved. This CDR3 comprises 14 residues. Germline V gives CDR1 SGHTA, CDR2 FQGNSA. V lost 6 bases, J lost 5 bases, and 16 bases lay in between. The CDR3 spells CASSPAGPGTEAFF. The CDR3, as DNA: TGTGCCAGCAGTCCCGCAGGTCCCGGGACTGAAGCTTTCTTT.